This TCR beta chain is drawn from a study of T cell responses to AZD1222 COVID-19 vaccine. Study-wide findings and caveats: Receipt of two AZD1222 doses was followed by a rise in Spike-specific TCR breadth and depth. The reported proportion of spike-specific TCRs targeting unmutated variant regions was nearly half. The span of vaccine-associated CD4 TCRs extended across spike, with dominance at 160-218 and 743-854. A mostly white British donor set with more females was recruited, and clonal diversity was possibly underestimated.

Libraries were prepared by immunoSEQ multiplex PCR; TCRdb keeps only in-frame clonotypes and omits some of them. The sample gives roughly 180,000 clones, around 91% of which show up once; about 6.9% is in the top ten. In the case of this clone: Its matching antigen is unknown.

This specimen consisted of peripheral blood, obtained on day 0 of AZD1222 vaccination. The receptor was isolated from an adult in good health.

The CDR3 bases are TGTGCCAGCAGCTTACAGGGTCCGATGAACACTGAAGCTTTCTTT. Translating it yields CASSLQGPMNTEAFF. The chain carries TRBV11-2 and TRBJ1-1; the D gene is possibly TRBD1 (5 bases). V gave up 2 bases and J gave up 0 bases, with 10 bases separating them. Germline V gene sequence: CDR1 SGHAT, CDR2 FQNNGV. This CDR3 is built from 15 residues.